This is a list of T cell receptor beta chains from one sample in a study of control samples from healthy donors and cancer patients. Some clones are missing from TCRdb's copy, which holds only in-frame ones; the method was immunoSEQ multiplex PCR. This repertoire shows 100,000 to 150,000 clones, less than 95% found once; its top ten account for less than 4.5%. The sequenced material came from blood. These receptors were taken from a young man in good health. CDR3s include the opening cysteine and the closing phenylalanine or tryptophan. D genes are given only for firm matches. Not every row has a clone size; where given, it reads once, few, many or a size class.

j_gene: TRBJ2-1
v_gene: TRBV29-1
abundance: .
d_gene: TRBD1
CDR3aa: CSVRTGDNEQFF
CDR3nt: TGCAGCGTTCGGACAGGGGACAATGAGCAGTTCTTC

j_gene: TRBJ2-7
v_gene: TRBV18
abundance: .
d_gene: .
CDR3aa: CASSSGRSTYEQYF
CDR3nt: TGTGCCAGCTCATCGGGACGGTCCACCTACGAGCAGTACTTC

j_gene: TRBJ1-2
v_gene: TRBV6-2/TRBV6-3
abundance: .
d_gene: TRBD1
CDR3aa: CASSYQDRAMGYTF
CDR3nt: TGTGCCAGCAGTTACCAAGACAGGGCCATGGGCTACACCTTC

j_gene: TRBJ1-1
v_gene: TRBV30
abundance: .
d_gene: TRBD1
CDR3aa: CALTLDREDTEAFF
CDR3nt: TGTGCTTTAACTTTGGACAGGGAAGATACTGAAGCTTTCTTT

j_gene: TRBJ2-7
v_gene: TRBV9
abundance: .
d_gene: .
CDR3aa: CASSPTFGAYEQYF
CDR3nt: TGTGCCAGCAGCCCTACTTTCGGGGCTTACGAGCAGTACTTC

j_gene: TRBJ1-2
v_gene: TRBV10-3
abundance: .
d_gene: .
CDR3aa: CAISESRDVPGYGYTF
CDR3nt: TGTGCCATCAGTGAGTCCCGGGACGTCCCTGGCTATGGCTACACCTTC

j_gene: TRBJ2-2
v_gene: TRBV9
abundance: .
d_gene: TRBD2
CDR3aa: CASSVGLAGAGELFF
CDR3nt: TGTGCCAGCAGCGTAGGACTAGCGGGGGCCGGGGAGCTGTTTTTT

j_gene: TRBJ2-1
v_gene: TRBV27
abundance: .
d_gene: .
CDR3aa: CASSLSPGQNNEQFF
CDR3nt: TGTGCCAGCAGTTTATCCCCGGGACAAAACAATGAGCAGTTCTTC

j_gene: TRBJ1-2
v_gene: TRBV5-1
abundance: .
d_gene: .
CDR3aa: CASSLVGPADEGYTF
CDR3nt: TGCGCCAGCAGCTTGGTGGGACCTGCGGATGAAGGCTACACCTTC

j_gene: TRBJ1-2
v_gene: TRBV19
abundance: .
d_gene: TRBD1
CDR3aa: CASTTPGQGRGYTF
CDR3nt: TGTGCCAGTACCACCCCGGGACAGGGGCGCGGCTACACCTTC

j_gene: TRBJ2-7
v_gene: TRBV11-2
abundance: .
d_gene: TRBD2
CDR3aa: CASSGPSGGGAEQYF
CDR3nt: TGTGCCAGCAGCGGACCGAGCGGGGGGGGCGCCGAGCAGTACTTC

j_gene: TRBJ1-6
v_gene: TRBV27
abundance: .
d_gene: .
CDR3aa: CASSSGDSYNSPLHF
CDR3nt: TGTGCCAGCAGTTCCGGAGATTCCTATAATTCACCCCTCCACTTT

j_gene: TRBJ1-5
v_gene: TRBV7-2
abundance: .
d_gene: .
CDR3aa: CASSLGGTHKNQPQHF
CDR3nt: TGTGCCAGCAGCTTAGGGGGCACCCACAAAAACCAGCCCCAGCATTTT

j_gene: TRBJ1-4
v_gene: TRBV5-6
abundance: .
d_gene: .
CDR3aa: CASSLFTQNNEKLFF
CDR3nt: TGTGCCAGCAGCTTGTTCACACAGAATAATGAAAAACTGTTTTTT

j_gene: TRBJ1-2
v_gene: TRBV10-2
abundance: .
d_gene: .
CDR3aa: CASSESGGSNYGYTF
CDR3nt: TGCGCCAGCAGTGAGTCCGGGGGGAGCAACTATGGCTACACCTTC

j_gene: TRBJ1-4
v_gene: TRBV4-3
abundance: .
d_gene: .
CDR3aa: CASSQDRGTNEKLFF
CDR3nt: TGCGCCAGCAGCCAAGACAGGGGAACTAATGAAAAACTGTTTTTT

j_gene: TRBJ2-7
v_gene: TRBV29-1
abundance: .
d_gene: .
CDR3aa: CSVGGVSPYEQYF
CDR3nt: TGCAGCGTTGGAGGGGTCTCGCCCTACGAGCAGTACTTC

j_gene: TRBJ1-5
v_gene: TRBV30
abundance: .
d_gene: .
CDR3aa: CAFRDNNQPQHF
CDR3nt: TGTGCCTTCCGGGACAACAATCAGCCCCAGCATTTT

j_gene: TRBJ1-1
v_gene: TRBV29-1
abundance: .
d_gene: .
CDR3aa: CSVLKGGGYTEAFF
CDR3nt: TGCAGCGTCCTCAAGGGGGGTGGGTACACTGAAGCTTTCTTT

j_gene: TRBJ1-2
v_gene: TRBV14
abundance: .
d_gene: .
CDR3aa: CASSQGGRGGYTF
CDR3nt: TGTGCCAGCAGCCAAGGGGGAAGGGGCGGCTACACCTTC

j_gene: TRBJ2-7
v_gene: TRBV6-2/TRBV6-3
abundance: .
d_gene: .
CDR3aa: CASSYSAQSSYEQYF
CDR3nt: TGTGCCAGCAGTTACTCGGCGCAAAGCTCCTACGAGCAGTACTTC

j_gene: TRBJ2-7
v_gene: TRBV5-1
abundance: .
d_gene: TRBD1
CDR3aa: CASSSPGQGVYEQYF
CDR3nt: TGCGCCAGCAGCTCTCCGGGACAGGGGGTCTACGAGCAGTACTTC

j_gene: TRBJ2-7
v_gene: TRBV4-3
abundance: .
d_gene: TRBD2
CDR3aa: CASSQVPWGGGAYEQYF
CDR3nt: TGCGCCAGCAGCCAAGTCCCCTGGGGCGGGGGGGCCTACGAGCAGTACTTC

j_gene: TRBJ2-5
v_gene: TRBV10-3
abundance: .
d_gene: .
CDR3aa: CAISAQGQETQYF
CDR3nt: TGTGCCATCAGTGCGCAGGGACAAGAGACCCAGTACTTC

j_gene: TRBJ1-1
v_gene: TRBV4-3
abundance: once
d_gene: .
CDR3aa: CASSQVEGAEAFF
CDR3nt: TGCGCCAGCAGCCAAGTTGAAGGGGCTGAAGCTTTCTTT

j_gene: TRBJ2-6
v_gene: TRBV6-2/TRBV6-3
abundance: .
d_gene: .
CDR3aa: CASSLGVTGANVLTF
CDR3nt: TGTGCCAGCAGTTTGGGGGTAACTGGGGCCAACGTCCTGACTTTC

j_gene: TRBJ1-2
v_gene: TRBV5-6
abundance: .
d_gene: .
CDR3aa: CASSLAMLIRGAGYGYTF
CDR3nt: TGTGCCAGCAGCTTGGCCATGCTCATTCGGGGGGCAGGGTATGGCTACACCTTC

j_gene: TRBJ2-7
v_gene: TRBV20-1
abundance: .
d_gene: .
CDR3aa: CSARSEYEQYF
CDR3nt: TGCAGTGCTAGATCGGAATACGAGCAGTACTTC

j_gene: TRBJ2-7
v_gene: TRBV3-1/TRBV3-2
abundance: .
d_gene: TRBD1
CDR3aa: CASSQDRQGGAYEQYF
CDR3nt: TGTGCCAGCAGCCAAGATCGACAGGGGGGAGCCTACGAGCAGTACTTC

j_gene: TRBJ1-6
v_gene: TRBV7-2
abundance: .
d_gene: TRBD1
CDR3aa: CASSPGGGAGSPLHF
CDR3nt: TGTGCCAGCAGCCCAGGGGGAGGAGCCGGATCACCCCTCCACTTT

j_gene: TRBJ2-1
v_gene: TRBV6-6
abundance: .
d_gene: .
CDR3aa: CASSYTRGGVESGTPGEQFF
CDR3nt: TGTGCCAGCAGCTATACAAGGGGCGGGGTCGAGAGCGGGACACCGGGGGAGCAGTTCTTC

j_gene: TRBJ2-1
v_gene: TRBV27
abundance: once
d_gene: TRBD2
CDR3aa: CASNILAGPANEQFF
CDR3nt: TGTGCCAGCAACATATTAGCGGGGCCAGCCAATGAGCAGTTCTTC

j_gene: TRBJ1-1
v_gene: TRBV7-9
abundance: .
d_gene: .
CDR3aa: CASSLGPGEWTEAFF
CDR3nt: TGTGCCAGCAGCTTAGGCCCAGGGGAATGGACTGAAGCTTTCTTT

j_gene: TRBJ2-7
v_gene: TRBV5-6
abundance: .
d_gene: .
CDR3aa: CASSPGVGPYEQYF
CDR3nt: TGTGCCAGCAGCCCAGGGGTCGGGCCCTACGAGCAGTACTTC

j_gene: TRBJ2-5
v_gene: TRBV5-1
abundance: .
d_gene: .
CDR3aa: CASSEGYETQYF
CDR3nt: TGCGCCAGCAGCGAGGGTTACGAGACCCAGTACTTC

j_gene: TRBJ2-3
v_gene: TRBV5-4
abundance: .
d_gene: TRBD2
CDR3aa: CASSSGQRGESTDTQYF
CDR3nt: TGTGCCAGCAGCTCCGGCCAGCGGGGAGAAAGCACAGATACGCAGTATTTT

j_gene: TRBJ2-1
v_gene: TRBV12-3/TRBV12-4
abundance: once
d_gene: .
CDR3aa: CASSLGVSEQFF
CDR3nt: TGTGCCAGCAGTTTAGGGGTTAGTGAGCAGTTCTTC

j_gene: TRBJ2-7
v_gene: TRBV5-5
abundance: .
d_gene: .
CDR3aa: CASSLDFVTSHYEQYF
CDR3nt: TGTGCCAGCAGCTTGGACTTTGTCACCTCGCATTACGAGCAGTACTTC

j_gene: TRBJ1-1
v_gene: TRBV14
abundance: .
d_gene: .
CDR3aa: CASSLGGDTEAFF
CDR3nt: TGTGCCAGCAGCCTAGGGGGGGACACTGAAGCTTTCTTT

j_gene: TRBJ2-2
v_gene: TRBV19
abundance: .
d_gene: .
CDR3aa: CASRWGKTSNTGELFF
CDR3nt: TGTGCCAGTAGATGGGGCAAAACTTCGAACACCGGGGAGCTGTTTTTT

j_gene: TRBJ2-6
v_gene: TRBV9
abundance: .
d_gene: .
CDR3aa: CASRNSGANVLTF
CDR3nt: TGTGCCAGCAGAAACTCTGGGGCCAACGTCCTGACTTTC

j_gene: TRBJ1-5
v_gene: TRBV27
abundance: .
d_gene: .
CDR3aa: CASSLRGGNQPQHF
CDR3nt: TGTGCCAGCAGTTTAAGAGGAGGCAATCAGCCCCAGCATTTT

j_gene: TRBJ1-5
v_gene: TRBV9
abundance: .
d_gene: TRBD1
CDR3aa: CASSAGTANQPQHF
CDR3nt: TGTGCCAGCAGCGCCGGGACAGCCAATCAGCCCCAGCATTTT

j_gene: TRBJ1-1
v_gene: TRBV4-1
abundance: .
d_gene: .
CDR3aa: CASSRASESFMNTEAFF
CDR3nt: TGCGCCAGCAGCCGCGCGTCGGAGTCGTTCATGAACACTGAAGCTTTCTTT

j_gene: TRBJ1-1
v_gene: TRBV13
abundance: .
d_gene: .
CDR3aa: CASSLGAGNTEAFF
CDR3nt: TGTGCCAGCAGCTTAGGCGCAGGGAACACTGAAGCTTTCTTT

j_gene: TRBJ2-5
v_gene: TRBV14
abundance: .
d_gene: .
CDR3aa: CASSQDFLDGLQTQYF
CDR3nt: TGTGCCAGCAGCCAAGATTTTCTGGACGGACTACAGACCCAGTACTTC

j_gene: TRBJ1-6
v_gene: TRBV2
abundance: few
d_gene: .
CDR3aa: CASINQADRYNSPLHF
CDR3nt: TGTGCCAGCATTAACCAGGCAGACCGGTATAATTCACCCCTCCACTTT

j_gene: TRBJ1-6
v_gene: TRBV4-1
abundance: .
d_gene: TRBD1
CDR3aa: CASSPQGEEKNSPLHF
CDR3nt: TGCGCCAGCAGCCCCCAGGGGGAGGAGAAGAATTCACCCCTCCACTTT

j_gene: TRBJ1-6
v_gene: TRBV7-2
abundance: .
d_gene: .
CDR3aa: CASRAQTNSPLHF
CDR3nt: TGTGCCAGCCGGGCCCAGACTAATTCACCCCTCCACTTT

j_gene: TRBJ1-1
v_gene: TRBV30
abundance: .
d_gene: TRBD1
CDR3aa: CAWISGQGSFAAFF
CDR3nt: TGTGCCTGGATATCGGGACAGGGCTCTTTTGCGGCTTTCTTT

j_gene: TRBJ2-7
v_gene: TRBV7-2
abundance: .
d_gene: .
CDR3aa: CASSFFGGPYEQYF
CDR3nt: TGTGCCAGCAGCTTTTTCGGGGGGCCCTACGAGCAGTACTTC

j_gene: TRBJ2-3
v_gene: TRBV5-1
abundance: .
d_gene: TRBD2
CDR3aa: CASSFGLAGDTSTDTQYF
CDR3nt: TGCGCCAGCAGCTTTGGACTAGCGGGCGATACTAGCACAGATACGCAGTATTTT

j_gene: TRBJ1-2
v_gene: TRBV29-1
abundance: .
d_gene: .
CDR3aa: CSVEPRGHRRNYGYTF
CDR3nt: TGCAGCGTTGAACCCAGGGGCCACCGCAGAAACTATGGCTACACCTTC

j_gene: TRBJ2-5
v_gene: TRBV2
abundance: .
d_gene: TRBD1
CDR3aa: CASSETGAFTETQYF
CDR3nt: TGTGCCAGCAGTGAAACAGGGGCGTTCACGGAGACCCAGTACTTC

j_gene: TRBJ1-4
v_gene: TRBV21-1
abundance: .
d_gene: .
CDR3aa: CASSKEVGMAEEKLFF
CDR3nt: TGTGCCAGCAGCAAAGAAGTAGGGATGGCGGAAGAAAAACTGTTTTTT

j_gene: TRBJ2-7
v_gene: TRBV29-1
abundance: .
d_gene: .
CDR3aa: CSVEGISSYEQYF
CDR3nt: TGCAGCGTTGAAGGGATCAGCTCCTACGAGCAGTACTTC

j_gene: TRBJ1-1
v_gene: TRBV6-2/TRBV6-3
abundance: .
d_gene: .
CDR3aa: CASSLSRVTEAFF
CDR3nt: TGTGCCAGCAGTTTATCTAGGGTCACTGAAGCTTTCTTT

j_gene: TRBJ1-4
v_gene: TRBV19
abundance: .
d_gene: .
CDR3aa: CATLSRVRGEKLFF
CDR3nt: TGTGCCACCCTTTCCAGGGTGAGAGGGGAAAAACTGTTTTTT

j_gene: TRBJ2-1
v_gene: TRBV7-9
abundance: .
d_gene: TRBD2
CDR3aa: CASSLESKTSGDLEQFF
CDR3nt: TGTGCCAGCAGCTTAGAATCCAAGACTAGCGGGGATCTTGAGCAGTTCTTC

j_gene: TRBJ1-1
v_gene: TRBV2
abundance: .
d_gene: TRBD1
CDR3aa: CASSEPGQGFGGPEAFF
CDR3nt: TGTGCCAGCAGTGAACCGGGACAGGGTTTCGGGGGCCCTGAAGCTTTCTTT